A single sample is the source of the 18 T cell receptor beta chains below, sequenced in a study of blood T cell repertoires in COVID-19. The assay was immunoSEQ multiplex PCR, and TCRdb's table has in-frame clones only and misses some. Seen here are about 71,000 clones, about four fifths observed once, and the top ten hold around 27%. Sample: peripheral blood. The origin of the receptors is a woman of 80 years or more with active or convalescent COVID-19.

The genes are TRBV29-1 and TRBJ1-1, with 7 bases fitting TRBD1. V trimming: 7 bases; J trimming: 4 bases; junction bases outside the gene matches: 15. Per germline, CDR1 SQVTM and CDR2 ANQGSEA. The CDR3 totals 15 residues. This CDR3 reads CSATDRQGSGTEAFF. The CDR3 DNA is TGCAGCGCCACCGACAGACAGGGATCGGGCACTGAAGCTTTCTTT.

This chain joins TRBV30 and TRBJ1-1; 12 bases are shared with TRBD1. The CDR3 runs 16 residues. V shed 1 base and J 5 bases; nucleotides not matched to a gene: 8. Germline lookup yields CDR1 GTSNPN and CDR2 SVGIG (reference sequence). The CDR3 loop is CAWSAGTGGGWTEAFF. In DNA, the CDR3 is TGTGCCTGGAGTGCCGGGACAGGGGGCGGCTGGACTGAAGCTTTCTTT.

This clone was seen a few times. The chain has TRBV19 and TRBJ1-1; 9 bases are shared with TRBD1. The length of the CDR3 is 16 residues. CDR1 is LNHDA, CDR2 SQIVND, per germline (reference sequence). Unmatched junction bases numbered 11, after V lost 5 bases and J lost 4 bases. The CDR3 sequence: CASSLGTGLGGTEAFF. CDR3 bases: TGTGCCAGTAGTCTCGGGACAGGGTTAGGCGGCACTGAAGCTTTCTTT.

This CDR3 is CASSYSIQGAGQPQHF. CDR3 bases: TGTGCCAGCAGTTACTCGATTCAGGGCGCCGGTCAGCCCCAGCATTTT. The V call is TRBV6-5, the J call TRBJ1-5, with D possibly being TRBD1 (5 bases). Germline CDR1 and CDR2: MNHEY and SVGAGI. The CDR3 has 16 residues. Trimming shortened V by 0 bases and J by 6 bases, and 15 bases separated the two germline ends.

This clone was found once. Here the CDR3 reads CATSRDKGVFSQFF. In nucleotides, the CDR3 is TGTGCCACCAGCAGAGATAAGGGGGTGTTCAGCCAGTTCTTC. The chain recombines TRBV15 with TRBJ2-1; tentatively, D is TRBD1 (6 bases). The CDR3 totals 14 residues. Germline CDR1 LNHNV, CDR2 YYDKDF (reference sequence). The V end was cut by 0 bases, the J end by 13 bases, with 16 bases between.

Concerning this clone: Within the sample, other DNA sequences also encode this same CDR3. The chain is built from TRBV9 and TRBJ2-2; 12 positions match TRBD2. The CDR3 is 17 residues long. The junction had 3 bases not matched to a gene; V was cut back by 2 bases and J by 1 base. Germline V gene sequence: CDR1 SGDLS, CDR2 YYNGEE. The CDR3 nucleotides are TGTGCCAGCAGCGTGACTAGCGGGGGATGGAACACCGGGGAGCTGTTTTTT. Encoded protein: CASSVTSGGWNTGELFF. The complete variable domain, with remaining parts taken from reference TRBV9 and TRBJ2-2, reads DSGVTQTPKHLITATGQRVTLRCSPRSGDLSVYWYQQSLDQGLQFLIQYYNGEERAKGNILERFSAQQFPDLHSELNLSSLELGDSALYFCASSVTSGGWNTGELFFGEGSRLTVL.

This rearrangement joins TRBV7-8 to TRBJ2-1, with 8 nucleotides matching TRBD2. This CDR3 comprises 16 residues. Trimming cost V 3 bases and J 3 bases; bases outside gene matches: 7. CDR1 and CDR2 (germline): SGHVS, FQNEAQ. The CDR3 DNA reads TGTGCCAGCAGCTTCGACAGCGGGGGTTTCTACAATGAGCAGTTCTTC. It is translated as CASSFDSGGFYNEQFF.

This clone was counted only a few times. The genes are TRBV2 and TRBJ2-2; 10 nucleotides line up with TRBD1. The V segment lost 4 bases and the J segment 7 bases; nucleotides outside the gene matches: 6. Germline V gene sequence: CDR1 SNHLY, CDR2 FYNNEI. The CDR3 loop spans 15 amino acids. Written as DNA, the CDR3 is TGTGCCAGCAGTGTCGACAGGGGGCAGGGCGGGGAGCTGTTTTTT. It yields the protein CASSVDRGQGGELFF.

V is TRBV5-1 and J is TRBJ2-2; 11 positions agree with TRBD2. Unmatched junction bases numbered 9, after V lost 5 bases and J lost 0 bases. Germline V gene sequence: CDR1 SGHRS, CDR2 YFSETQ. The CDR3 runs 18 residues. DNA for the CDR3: TGCGCCAGCAGAGGCGGGACTAGCGGACTGTCGAACACCGGGGAGCTGTTTTTT. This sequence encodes CASRGGTSGLSNTGELFF.

CDR3 protein: CASSLALEGGGAHEQYF. The CDR3 DNA reads TGCGCCAGCAGCTTGGCTCTCGAGGGTGGGGGGGCCCACGAGCAGTACTTC. The chain is built from TRBV5-1 and TRBJ2-7; D perhaps matches TRBD2 (7 bases). This CDR3 comprises 17 residues. V lost 0 bases to trimming and J lost 5 bases, with 21 bases between them. Germline lookup yields CDR1 SGHRS and CDR2 YFSETQ.

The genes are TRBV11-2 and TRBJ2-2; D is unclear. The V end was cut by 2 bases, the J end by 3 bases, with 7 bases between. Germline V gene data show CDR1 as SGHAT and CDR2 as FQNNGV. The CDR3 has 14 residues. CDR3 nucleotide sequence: TGTGCCAGCAGCTTAAATTCTGACACCGGGGAGCTGTTTTTT. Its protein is CASSLNSDTGELFF.

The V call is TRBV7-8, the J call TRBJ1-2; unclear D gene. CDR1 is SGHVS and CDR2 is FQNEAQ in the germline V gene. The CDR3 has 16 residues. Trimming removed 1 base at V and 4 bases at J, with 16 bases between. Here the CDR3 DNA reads TGTGCCAGCAGCTTAGACGCGGCTAATCTCGGCTATGGCTACACCTTC. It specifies CASSLDAANLGYGYTF. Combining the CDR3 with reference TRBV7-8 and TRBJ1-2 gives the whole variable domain GAGVSQSPRYKVAKRGQDVALRCDPISGHVSLFWYQQALGQGPEFLTYFQNEAQLDKSGLPSDRFFAERPEGSVSTLKIQRTQQEDSAVYLCASSLDAANLGYGYTFGSGTRLTVV.

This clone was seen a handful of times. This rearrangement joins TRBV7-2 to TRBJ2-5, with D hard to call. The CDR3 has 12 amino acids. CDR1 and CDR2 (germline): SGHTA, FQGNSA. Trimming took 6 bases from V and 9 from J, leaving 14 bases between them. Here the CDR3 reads CASSFNLEAQYF. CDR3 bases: TGTGCCAGCAGTTTTAATCTTGAGGCCCAGTACTTC.

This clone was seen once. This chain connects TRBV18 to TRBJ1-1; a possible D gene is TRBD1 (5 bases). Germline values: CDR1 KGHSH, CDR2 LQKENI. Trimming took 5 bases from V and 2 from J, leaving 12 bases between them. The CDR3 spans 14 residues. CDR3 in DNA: TGTGCCAGCTCATTTGAAACAGGTAACACTGAAGCTTTCTTT. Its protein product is CASSFETGNTEAFF.

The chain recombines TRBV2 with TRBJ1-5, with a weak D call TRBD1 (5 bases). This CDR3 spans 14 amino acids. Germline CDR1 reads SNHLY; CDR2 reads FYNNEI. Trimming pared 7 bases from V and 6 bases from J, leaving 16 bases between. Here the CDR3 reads CASTRGGSGQPQHF. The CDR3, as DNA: TGTGCCAGCACTAGGGGAGGGTCCGGTCAGCCCCAGCATTTT.

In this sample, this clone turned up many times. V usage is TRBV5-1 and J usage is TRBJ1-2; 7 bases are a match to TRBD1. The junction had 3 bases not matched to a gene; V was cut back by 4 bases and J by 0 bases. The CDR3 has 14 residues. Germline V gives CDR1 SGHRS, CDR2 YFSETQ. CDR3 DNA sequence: TGCGCCAGCAGCCCGGGGACAGCTAACTATGGCTACACCTTC. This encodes CASSPGTANYGYTF.

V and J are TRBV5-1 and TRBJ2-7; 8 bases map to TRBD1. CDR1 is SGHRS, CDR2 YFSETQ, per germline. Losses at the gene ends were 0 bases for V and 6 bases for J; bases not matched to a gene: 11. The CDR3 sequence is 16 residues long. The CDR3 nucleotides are TGCGCCAGCAGCTTGGCCGGTACAGGGGGTCCCTTCGAGCAGTACTTC. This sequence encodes CASSLAGTGGPFEQYF.

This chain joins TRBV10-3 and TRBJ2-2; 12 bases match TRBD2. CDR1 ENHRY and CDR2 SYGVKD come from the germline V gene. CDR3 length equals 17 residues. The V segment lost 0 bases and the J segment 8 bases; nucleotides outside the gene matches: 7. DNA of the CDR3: TGTGCCATCAGTGAGTCGACTAGCGGGGGTGTAGCGGGGGAGCTGTTTTTT. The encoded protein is CAISESTSGGVAGELFF.